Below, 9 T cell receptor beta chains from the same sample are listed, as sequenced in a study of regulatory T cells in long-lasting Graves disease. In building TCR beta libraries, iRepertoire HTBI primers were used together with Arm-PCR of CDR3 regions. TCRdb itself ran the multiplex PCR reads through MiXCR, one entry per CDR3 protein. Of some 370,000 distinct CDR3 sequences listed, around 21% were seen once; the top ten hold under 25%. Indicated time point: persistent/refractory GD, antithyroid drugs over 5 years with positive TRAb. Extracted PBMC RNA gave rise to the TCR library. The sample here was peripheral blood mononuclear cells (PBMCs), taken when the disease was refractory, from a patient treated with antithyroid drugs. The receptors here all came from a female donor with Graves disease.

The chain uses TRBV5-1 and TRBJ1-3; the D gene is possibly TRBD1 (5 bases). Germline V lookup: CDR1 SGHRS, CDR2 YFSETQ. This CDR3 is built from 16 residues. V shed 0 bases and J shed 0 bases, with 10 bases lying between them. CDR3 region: CASSLAGGTSGNTIYF. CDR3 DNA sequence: TGCGCCAGCAGCTTGGCCGGGGGTACCTCTGGAAACACCATATATTTT. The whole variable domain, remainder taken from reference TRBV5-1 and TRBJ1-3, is KAGVTQTPRYLIKTRGQQVTLSCSPISGHRSVSWYQQTPGQGLQFLFEYFSETQRNKGNFPGRFSGRQFSNSRSEMNVSTLELGDSALYLCASSLAGGTSGNTIYFGEGSWLTVV.

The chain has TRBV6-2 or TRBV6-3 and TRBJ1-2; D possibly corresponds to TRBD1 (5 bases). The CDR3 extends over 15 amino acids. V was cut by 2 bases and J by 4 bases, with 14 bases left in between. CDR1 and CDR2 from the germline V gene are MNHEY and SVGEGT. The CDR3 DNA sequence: TGTGCCAGCAGTTACCCCCGGGACGGGACCTATGGCTACACCTTC. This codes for CASSYPRDGTYGYTF.

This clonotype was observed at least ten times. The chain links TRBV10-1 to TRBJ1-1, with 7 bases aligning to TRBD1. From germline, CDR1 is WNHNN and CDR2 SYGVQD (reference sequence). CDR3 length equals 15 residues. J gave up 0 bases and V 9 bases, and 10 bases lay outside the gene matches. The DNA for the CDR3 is TGCGCCAGGCGTGACAGGGATTATCTGAACACTGAAGCTTTCTTT. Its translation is CARRDRDYLNTEAFF.

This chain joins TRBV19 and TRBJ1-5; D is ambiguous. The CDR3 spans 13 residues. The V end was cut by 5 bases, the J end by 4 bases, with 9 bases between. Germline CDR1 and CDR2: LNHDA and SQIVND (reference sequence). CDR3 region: CASSSATNQPQHF. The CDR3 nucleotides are TGTGCCAGTAGTTCGGCGACAAATCAGCCCCAGCATTTT.

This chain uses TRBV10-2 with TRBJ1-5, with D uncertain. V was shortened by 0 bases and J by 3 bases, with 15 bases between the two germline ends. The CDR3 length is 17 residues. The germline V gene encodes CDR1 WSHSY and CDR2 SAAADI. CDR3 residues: CASSESGPVSFNQPQHF. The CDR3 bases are TGCGCCAGCAGTGAGTCGGGCCCAGTCAGCTTCAATCAGCCCCAGCATTTT.

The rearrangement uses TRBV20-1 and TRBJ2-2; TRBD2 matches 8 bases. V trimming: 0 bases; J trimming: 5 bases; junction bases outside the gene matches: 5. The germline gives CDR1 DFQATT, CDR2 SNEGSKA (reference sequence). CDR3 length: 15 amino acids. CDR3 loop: CSAREPGGRTGELFF. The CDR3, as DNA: TGCAGTGCTAGAGAACCGGGAGGGCGGACCGGGGAGCTGTTTTTT.

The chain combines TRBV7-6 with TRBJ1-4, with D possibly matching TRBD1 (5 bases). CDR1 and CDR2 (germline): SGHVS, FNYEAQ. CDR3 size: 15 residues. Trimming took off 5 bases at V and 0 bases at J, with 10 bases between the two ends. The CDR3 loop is CASSRQTATNEKLFF. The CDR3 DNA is TGTGCCAGCAGCCGACAGACAGCAACTAATGAAAAACTGTTTTTT.

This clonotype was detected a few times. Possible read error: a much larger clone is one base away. CDR3 sequence: CASRGQGSTETFF. CDR3 in DNA: TGTGCCAGCAGAGGACAGGGGAGCACTGAAACTTTCTTT. This chain uses TRBV6-2 or TRBV6-3 with TRBJ1-1, with 9 bases identical to TRBD1. This CDR3 comprises 13 residues. Germline assignment: CDR1 MNHEY and CDR2 SVGEGT.

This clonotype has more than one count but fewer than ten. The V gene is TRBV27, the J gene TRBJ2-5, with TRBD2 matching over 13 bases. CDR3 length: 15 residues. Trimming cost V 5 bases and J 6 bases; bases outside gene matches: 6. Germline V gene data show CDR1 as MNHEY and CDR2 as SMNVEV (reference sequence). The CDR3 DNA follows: TGTGCCAGCAGTCCACTAGCGGGAGGGCGGAAGACCCAGTACTTC. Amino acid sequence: CASSPLAGGRKTQYF.